This T cell receptor beta chain was sequenced for a study of cytomegalovirus exposure and HLA in healthy donors. Overall study: The same platform as the roughly 630 first-cohort repertoires was used for the 110 or so validation repertoires, a later analysis reported. Study-wide points: Whilst most TCR sequences proved rare, a subset of public TCRs occurred across many donors.

A word on this clone: The antigen remains unidentified.

V gave up 0 bases and J gave up 5 bases, with 14 bases separating them. CDR3 length: 15 amino acids. Germline V gives CDR1 SGHNT, CDR2 YYREEE (reference sequence). TCRdb's copy holds only in-frame clones and misses some; the assay was immunoSEQ multiplex PCR. This repertoire shows nearly 80,000 clones, approximately 94% found once; its top ten account for about 3.8%. This clonotype was sampled from a woman aged 25-40 years in good health and CMV-seronegative. V usage is TRBV5-4 and J usage is TRBJ2-5; D may be TRBD1 (5 bases). The specimen was PBMCs. The CDR3 is CASSLDRKAVETQYF. CDR3 nucleotide sequence: TGTGCCAGCAGCTTGGACAGGAAGGCGGTGGAGACCCAGTACTTC.